This T cell receptor beta chain originates from a study of early T cells in non-severe SARS-CoV-2 infection. Study results and caveats: Private and CD4 specificities were missed by VDJdb matching, skewed to anti-spike CD8.

The library protocol tagged individual cDNA molecules with unique molecular identifiers. TCRdb independently ran MiXCR on the 5' RACE reads; one entry per CDR3 protein. The top ten hold just under 8% of the sample, which has tens of thousands of distinct CDR3 sequences, roughly 5.7% seen once. This clonotype was recorded at least ten times. Antigen: not known. Germline CDR1 is SGHAT and CDR2 is FQNNGV. V lost 3 bases to trimming and J lost 7 bases, with 10 bases between them. The length of the CDR3 is 14 residues. Sample: whole blood. This sequence originates from an adult who was a healthcare worker with PCR-confirmed SARS-CoV-2 infection or an uninfected control (not recorded which). J is TRBJ1-6 and V is TRBV11-2; D may be TRBD1 (5 bases). The CDR3 sequence is CASSFWTSNSPLHF. The CDR3 DNA sequence: TGTGCCAGCAGCTTCTGGACAAGCAATTCACCCCTCCACTTT. The whole variable domain, remainder taken from reference TRBV11-2 and TRBJ1-6, is EAGVAQSPRYKIIEKRQSVAFWCNPISGHATLYWYQQILGQGPKLLIQFQNNGVVDDSQLPKDRFSAERLKGVDSTLKIQPAKLEDSAVYLCASSFWTSNSPLHFGNGTRLTVT.